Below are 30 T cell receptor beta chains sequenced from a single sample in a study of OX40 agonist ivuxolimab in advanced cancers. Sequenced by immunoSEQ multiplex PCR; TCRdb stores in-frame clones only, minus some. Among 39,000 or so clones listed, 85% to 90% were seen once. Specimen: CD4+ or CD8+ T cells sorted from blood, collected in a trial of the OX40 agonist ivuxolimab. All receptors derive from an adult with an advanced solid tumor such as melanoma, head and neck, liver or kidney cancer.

CDR3 DNA sequence: TGCGCCAGCAGCCAAGGATTCGCTAGCGGCTTCCAAGAGACCCAGTACTTC. The encoded protein is CASSQGFASGFQETQYF. This sequence joins TRBV4-1 and TRBJ2-5, with 7 bases aligning to TRBD2. Germline trimming cut 1 base from V and 1 base from J; bases unmatched to any gene: 9. Germline V gives CDR1 MGHRA, CDR2 YSYEKL. The CDR3 totals 17 residues.

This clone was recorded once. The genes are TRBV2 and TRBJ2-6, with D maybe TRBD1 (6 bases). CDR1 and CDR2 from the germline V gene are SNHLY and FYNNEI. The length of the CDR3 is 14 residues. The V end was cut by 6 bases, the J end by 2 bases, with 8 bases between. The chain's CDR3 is CASSWTAGANVLTF. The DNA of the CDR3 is TGTGCCAGCAGCTGGACAGCTGGGGCCAACGTCCTGACTTTC.

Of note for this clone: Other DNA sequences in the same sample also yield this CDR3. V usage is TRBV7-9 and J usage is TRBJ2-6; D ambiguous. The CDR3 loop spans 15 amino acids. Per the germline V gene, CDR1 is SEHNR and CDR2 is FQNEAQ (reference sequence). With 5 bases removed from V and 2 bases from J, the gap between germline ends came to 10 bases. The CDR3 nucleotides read TGTGCCAGCAGCCCAAGGGTCCCTGGGGCCAACGTCCTGACTTTC. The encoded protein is CASSPRVPGANVLTF.

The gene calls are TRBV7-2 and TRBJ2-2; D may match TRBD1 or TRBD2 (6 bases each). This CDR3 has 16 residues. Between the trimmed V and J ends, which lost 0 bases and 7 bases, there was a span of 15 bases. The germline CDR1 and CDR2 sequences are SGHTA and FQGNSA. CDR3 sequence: CASSLAEGTRYGELFF. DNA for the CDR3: TGTGCCAGCAGCTTAGCGGAGGGGACACGCTACGGGGAGCTGTTTTTT.

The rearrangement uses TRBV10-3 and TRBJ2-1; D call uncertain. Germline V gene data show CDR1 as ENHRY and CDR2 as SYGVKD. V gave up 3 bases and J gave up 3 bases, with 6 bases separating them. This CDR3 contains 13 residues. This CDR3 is CAISDGGYNEQFF. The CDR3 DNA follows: TGTGCCATCAGTGACGGCGGCTACAATGAGCAGTTCTTC.

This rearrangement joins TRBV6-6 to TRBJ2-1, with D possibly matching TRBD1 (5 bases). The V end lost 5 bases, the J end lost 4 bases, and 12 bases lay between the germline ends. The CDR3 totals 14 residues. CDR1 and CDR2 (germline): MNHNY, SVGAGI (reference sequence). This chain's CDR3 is CASSPKNRYNEQFF. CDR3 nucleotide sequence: TGTGCCAGCAGTCCCAAAAACAGGTACAATGAGCAGTTCTTC.

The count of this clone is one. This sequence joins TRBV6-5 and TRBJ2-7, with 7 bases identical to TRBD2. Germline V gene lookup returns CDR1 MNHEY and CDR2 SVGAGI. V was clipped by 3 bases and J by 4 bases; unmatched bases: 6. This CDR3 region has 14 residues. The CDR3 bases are TGTGCCAGCAGTTATACTAGCGCCACTTACGAGCAGTACTTC. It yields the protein CASSYTSATYEQYF.

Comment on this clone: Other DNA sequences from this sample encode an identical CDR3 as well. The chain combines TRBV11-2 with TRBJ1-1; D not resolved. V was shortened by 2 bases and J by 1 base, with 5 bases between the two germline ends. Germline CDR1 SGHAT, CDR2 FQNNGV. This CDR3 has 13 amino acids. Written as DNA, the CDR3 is TGTGCCAGCAGCTTAAAACGGAACACTGAAGCTTTCTTT. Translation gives CASSLKRNTEAFF.

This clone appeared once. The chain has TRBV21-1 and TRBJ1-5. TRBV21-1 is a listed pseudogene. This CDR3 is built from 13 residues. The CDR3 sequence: CASAAGSYQPQHF. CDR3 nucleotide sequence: TGTGCCAGCGCGGCGGGGAGTTATCAGCCCCAGCATTTT.

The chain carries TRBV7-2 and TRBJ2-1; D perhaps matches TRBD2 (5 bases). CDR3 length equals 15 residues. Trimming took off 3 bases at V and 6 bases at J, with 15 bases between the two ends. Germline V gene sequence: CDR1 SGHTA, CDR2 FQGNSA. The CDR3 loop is CASSFRVGVSNEQFF. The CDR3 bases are TGTGCCAGCAGCTTTCGAGTGGGAGTTTCCAATGAGCAGTTCTTC.

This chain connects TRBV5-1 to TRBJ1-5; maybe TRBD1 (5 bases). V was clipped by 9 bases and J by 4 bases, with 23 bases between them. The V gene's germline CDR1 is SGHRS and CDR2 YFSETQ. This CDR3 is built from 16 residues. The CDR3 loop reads CAIAHLPGRTNQPQHF. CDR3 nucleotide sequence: TGCGCCATCGCCCACCTCCCGGGACGGACTAATCAGCCCCAGCATTTT. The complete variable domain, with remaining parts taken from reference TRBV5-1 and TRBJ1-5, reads KAGVTQTPRYLIKTRGQQVTLSCSPISGHRSVSWYQQTPGQGLQFLFEYFSETQRNKGNFPGRFSGRQFSNSRSEMNVSTLELGDSALYLCAIAHLPGRTNQPQHFGDGTRLSIL.

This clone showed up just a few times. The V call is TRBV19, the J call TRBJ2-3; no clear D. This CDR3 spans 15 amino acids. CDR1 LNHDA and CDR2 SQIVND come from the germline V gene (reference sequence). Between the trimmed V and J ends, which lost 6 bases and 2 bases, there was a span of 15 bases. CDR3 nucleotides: TGTGCCAGTAGAGTCAGTGCGTCGGACACAGATACGCAGTATTTT. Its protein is CASRVSASDTDTQYF.

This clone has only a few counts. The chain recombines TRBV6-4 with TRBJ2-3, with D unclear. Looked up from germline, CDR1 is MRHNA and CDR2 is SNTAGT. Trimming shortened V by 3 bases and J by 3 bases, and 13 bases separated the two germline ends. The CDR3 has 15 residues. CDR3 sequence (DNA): TGTGCCAGCAGTGAAGAGGCTGGGCAGACAGATACGCAGTATTTT. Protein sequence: CASSEEAGQTDTQYF.

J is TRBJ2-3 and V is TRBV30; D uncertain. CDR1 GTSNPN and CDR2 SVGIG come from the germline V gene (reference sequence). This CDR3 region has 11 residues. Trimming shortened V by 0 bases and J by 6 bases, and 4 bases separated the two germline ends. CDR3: CAWSVGDTQYF. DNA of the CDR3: TGTGCCTGGAGTGTAGGGGATACGCAGTATTTT.

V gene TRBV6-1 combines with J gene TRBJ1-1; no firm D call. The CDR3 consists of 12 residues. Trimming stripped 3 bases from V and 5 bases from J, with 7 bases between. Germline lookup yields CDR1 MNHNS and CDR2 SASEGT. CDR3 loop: CASSDPLTEAFF. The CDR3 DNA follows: TGTGCCAGCAGTGACCCGCTAACTGAAGCTTTCTTT.

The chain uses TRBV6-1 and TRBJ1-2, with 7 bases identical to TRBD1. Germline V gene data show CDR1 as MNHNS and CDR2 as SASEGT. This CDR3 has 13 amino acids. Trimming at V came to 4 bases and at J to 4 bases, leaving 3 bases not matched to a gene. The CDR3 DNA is TGTGCCAGCAGTGGGACAGGCGGCTATGGCTACACCTTC. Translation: CASSGTGGYGYTF.

The CDR3 loop is CASSEARGTEAFF. The CDR3 DNA reads TGTGCCAGCAGTGAGGCTAGGGGCACTGAAGCTTTCTTT. V gene TRBV6-4 combines with J gene TRBJ1-1; TRBD1 is a possible D gene (5 bases). Germline CDR1 and CDR2: MRHNA and SNTAGT. Trimming left V 3 bases short and J 4 bases short, with 9 bases between. CDR3 length: 13 amino acids.

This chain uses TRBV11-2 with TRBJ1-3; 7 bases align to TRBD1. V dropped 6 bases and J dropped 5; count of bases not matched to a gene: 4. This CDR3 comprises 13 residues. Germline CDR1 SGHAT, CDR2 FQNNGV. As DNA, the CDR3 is TGTGCCAGCAGTCCGGGACAGCGAAACACCATATATTTT. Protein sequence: CASSPGQRNTIYF.

CDR3 amino acids: CASRTNTGRWVAKNIQYF. In DNA, the CDR3 is TGTGCCAGCAGGACAAACACGGGCCGATGGGTAGCCAAAAACATTCAGTACTTC. The J gene is TRBJ2-4, the V gene TRBV6-4; D remains unclear. Trimming pared 6 bases from V and 0 bases from J, leaving 21 bases between. The germline V gene has CDR1 MRHNA and CDR2 SNTAGT. This CDR3 comprises 18 residues.

The CDR3 loop is CASSLGTGAPYEQYF. CDR3 in DNA: TGTGCCAGCAGCTTAGGGACAGGGGCCCCCTACGAGCAGTACTTC. The genes are TRBV11-2 and TRBJ2-5; 9 bases line up with TRBD1. The last part of the DNA fits TRBJ2-7 better; the J call may be wrong. This CDR3 has 15 amino acids. Germline CDR1 reads SGHAT; CDR2 reads FQNNGV.

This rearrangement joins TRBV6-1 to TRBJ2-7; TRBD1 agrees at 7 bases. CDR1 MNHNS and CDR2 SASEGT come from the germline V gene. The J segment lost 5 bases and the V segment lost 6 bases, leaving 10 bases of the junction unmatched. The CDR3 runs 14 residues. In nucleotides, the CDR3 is TGTGCCAGCAGGATGACAGGGTCTAGAGACGAGCAGTACTTC. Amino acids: CASRMTGSRDEQYF.

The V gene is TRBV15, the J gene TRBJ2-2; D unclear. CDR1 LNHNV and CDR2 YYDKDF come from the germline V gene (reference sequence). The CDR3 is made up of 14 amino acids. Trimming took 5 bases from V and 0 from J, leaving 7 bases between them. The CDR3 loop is CATSGPANTGELFF. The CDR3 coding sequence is TGTGCCACCAGCGGCCCGGCGAACACCGGGGAGCTGTTTTTT. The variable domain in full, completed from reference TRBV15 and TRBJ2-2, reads DAMVIQNPRYQVTQFGKPVTLSCSQTLNHNVMYWYQQKSSQAPKLLFHYYDKDFNNEADTPDNFQSRRPNTSFCFLDIRSPGLGDTAMYLCATSGPANTGELFFGEGSRLTVL.

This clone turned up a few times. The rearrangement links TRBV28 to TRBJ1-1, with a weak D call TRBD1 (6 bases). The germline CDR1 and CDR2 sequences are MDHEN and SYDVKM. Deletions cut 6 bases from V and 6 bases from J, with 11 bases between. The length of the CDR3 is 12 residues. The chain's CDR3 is CASSQQGPEAFF. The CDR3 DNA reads TGTGCCAGCAGCCAACAGGGTCCTGAAGCTTTCTTT.

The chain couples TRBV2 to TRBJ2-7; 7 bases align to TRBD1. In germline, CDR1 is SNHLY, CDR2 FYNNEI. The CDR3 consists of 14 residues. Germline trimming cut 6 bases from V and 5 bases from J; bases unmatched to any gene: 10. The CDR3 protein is CASRKGALGNEQYF. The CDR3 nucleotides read TGTGCCAGCAGGAAGGGGGCGTTAGGAAACGAGCAGTACTTC. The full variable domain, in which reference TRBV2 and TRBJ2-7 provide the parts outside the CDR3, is EPEVTQTPSHQVTQMGQEVILRCVPISNHLYFYWYRQILGQKVEFLVSFYNNEISEKSEIFDDQFSVERPDGSNFTLKIRSTKLEDSAMYFCASRKGALGNEQYFGPGTRLTVT.

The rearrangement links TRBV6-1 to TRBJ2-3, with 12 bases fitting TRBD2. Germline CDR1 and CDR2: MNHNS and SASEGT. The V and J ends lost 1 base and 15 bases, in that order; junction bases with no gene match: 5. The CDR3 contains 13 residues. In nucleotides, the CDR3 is TGTGCCAGCAGTGAAGAACGGACTAGCGGGAATTATTTT. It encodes CASSEERTSGNYF.

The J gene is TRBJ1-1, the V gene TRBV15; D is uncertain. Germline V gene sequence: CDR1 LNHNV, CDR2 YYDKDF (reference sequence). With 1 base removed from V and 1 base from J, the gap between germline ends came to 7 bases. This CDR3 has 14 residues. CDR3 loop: CATSRARGNTEAFF. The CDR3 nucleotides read TGTGCCACCAGCAGAGCCAGAGGGAACACTGAAGCTTTCTTT.

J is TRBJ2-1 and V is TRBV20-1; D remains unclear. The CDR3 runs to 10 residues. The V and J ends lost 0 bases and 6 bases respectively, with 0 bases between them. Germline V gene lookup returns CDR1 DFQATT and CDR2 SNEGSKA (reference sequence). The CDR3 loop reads CSARDNEQFF. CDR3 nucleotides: TGCAGTGCTAGAGACAATGAGCAGTTCTTC.

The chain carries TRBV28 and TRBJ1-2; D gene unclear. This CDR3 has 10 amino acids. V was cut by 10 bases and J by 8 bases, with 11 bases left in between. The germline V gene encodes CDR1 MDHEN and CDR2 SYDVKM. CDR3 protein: CATGRDGYTF. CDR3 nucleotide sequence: TGTGCCACCGGTCGAGACGGCTACACCTTC.

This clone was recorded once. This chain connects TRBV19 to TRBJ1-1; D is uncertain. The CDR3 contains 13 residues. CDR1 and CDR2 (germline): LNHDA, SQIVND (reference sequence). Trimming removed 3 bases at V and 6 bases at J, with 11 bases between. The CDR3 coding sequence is TGTGCCAGTAGTATGGGCGGCTTCTCTGAAGCTTTCTTT. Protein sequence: CASSMGGFSEAFF.

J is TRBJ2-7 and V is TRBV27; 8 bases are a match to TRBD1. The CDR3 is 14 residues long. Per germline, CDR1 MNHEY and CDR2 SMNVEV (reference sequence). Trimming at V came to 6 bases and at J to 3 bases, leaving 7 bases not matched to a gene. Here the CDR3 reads CASSPTGVIYEQYF. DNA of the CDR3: TGTGCCAGCAGCCCGACAGGGGTCATCTACGAGCAGTACTTC.